A single TCR beta chain is shown here with its context. What it binds is not known. Other DNA sequences within the sample encode an identical CDR3. The sample belongs to a study of CD8+ T cells in alopecia areata. About the study: Treated patients were given oral tofacitinib, which was dosed at 5 to 10 mg twice daily. General study results and limits: Scalp samples also yield sequences of resident alphabeta T cells from normal skin.

In germline, CDR1 is SGHDT, CDR2 YYEEEE. CDR3 length equals 14 residues. Trimming stripped 2 bases from V and 2 bases from J, with 5 bases between. cDNA prepared by RNA extraction and subsequent reverse transcription served as the template for sequencing. Assay: immunoSEQ multiplex PCR; the TCRdb copy retains only in-frame clones and omits some. The sample comprises approximately 180,000 clones, around 64% of which are singletons, and 9.5% to 12% rests with the top ten. This sequence joins TRBV5-6 and TRBJ2-6; D uncertain. The origin of this receptor is a human donor with alopecia areata. Sequencing was performed on CD8+ T cells sorted from blood, taken at week 0. In DNA form, the CDR3 reads TGTGCCAGCAGCTTCGGTACTGGGGCCAACGTCCTGACTTTC. Translating gives CASSFGTGANVLTF.